The present T cell receptor (beta chain) was sequenced within a study of T cells in Graves' hyperthyroidism and ophthalmopathy. Amplified TCR beta CDR3 regions derived from RNA transcripts. In the first-round RT-PCR of the TCR CDR3, the HTBI primer set was used. Each CDR3 protein gets one entry after TCRdb re-called the multiplex PCR reads with MiXCR. The profile shows some 570,000 distinct CDR3 sequences, more than 15% of them singletons. Notes on the study in general: Researchers found most expanded thyroid clonotypes above 0.001 in blood as well.

A word on this clonotype: Its specificity is unknown.

A NOSPECS grade of at least 4, a Clinical Activity Score of at least 3 and duration under 3 months were recorded in ophthalmopathy patients. Diagnosis rested on symptoms, serum thyroxine and TRAb, thyroid ultrasound, and orbital computed tomography. Using 9.5 to 10 ml of fresh peripheral blood, PBMCs were prepared. Trimming shortened V by 0 bases and J by 4 bases, and 15 bases separated the two germline ends. CDR1 and CDR2 (germline): SGHDT, YYEEEE. The CDR3 loop spans 16 amino acids. Sequenced sample: blood. This clonotype was obtained from a woman under 30 with Graves' ophthalmopathy. This chain uses TRBV5-6 with TRBJ2-3; D perhaps matches TRBD1 (6 bases). This CDR3 is CASSLAYREGADTQYF. CDR3 coding DNA: TGTGCCAGCAGCTTGGCATACAGGGAAGGGGCAGATACGCAGTATTTT.